The present T cell receptor beta chain was sequenced within a study of T-cell memory formation after mild COVID-19. In the study overall: Largely, the TCR clusters proved donor specific.

This CDR3 comprises 15 residues. Between the trimmed V and J ends, which lost 4 bases and 5 bases, there was a span of 18 bases. Per the germline V gene, CDR1 is SGHRS and CDR2 is YFSETQ. TCRdb fed the 5' RACE reads into MiXCR, producing one record per CDR3 protein. The sample holds 300,000 to 400,000 distinct CDR3 sequences, 13% to 15% seen once. The source is a man in his late teens or twenties who had mild COVID-19 (a few samples of this study predate the infection). Cell type and time point are not known. Input material: PBMCs or a T cell subset sorted from them (not recorded which). The J gene is TRBJ2-5, the V gene TRBV5-1; D perhaps matches TRBD1 (7 bases). CDR3 sequence: CASSPQGGEDETQYF. The CDR3 DNA is TGCGCCAGCAGCCCTCAGGGGGGAGAAGACGAGACCCAGTACTTC.